The 6 T cell receptor beta chains below all came from one sample that was sequenced in a study of T cell clonality in common variable immunodeficiency. Measured with immunoSEQ multiplex PCR; TCRdb has only the in-frame clones, and not every one. The sample lists about 81,000 clones, none appearing once, the ten largest making up around 0.87%. Sequencing was performed on peripheral blood mononuclear cells. The receptor set was obtained from a person between 18 and 75 years old in good health.

Ten or more counts support this clone. The observed sequence ends 3 residues before the CDR3 terminus, with the missing tail filled in from the germline J gene. This chain joins TRBV2 and TRBJ2-2, with 8 bases lining up with TRBD1. Germline trimming cut 7 bases from V and 0 bases from J; bases unmatched to any gene: 1. This CDR3 contains 14 residues. CDR1 and CDR2 from the germline V gene are SNHLY and FYNNEI. The CDR3 reads CASTGGTNTGELFF. The covered CDR3 bases are TGTGCCAGCACAGGGGGCACGAACACCGGGGAG.

Many counts were recorded for this clone. The read stops 3 residues short of the end of the CDR3; the missing end is completed from the germline J gene. The rearrangement joins TRBV2 to TRBJ1-4; D is perhaps TRBD1 (6 bases). From germline, CDR1 is SNHLY and CDR2 FYNNEI. V gave up 7 bases and J gave up 6 bases, with 15 bases separating them. CDR3 size: 14 residues. The CDR3 is CASTRQGSDEKLFF. The covered CDR3 bases are TGTGCCAGCACCCGCCAGGGGTCGGATGAAAAA. Using reference TRBV2 and TRBJ1-4 for the parts outside the CDR3, the full variable domain is EPEVTQTPSHQVTQMGQEVILRCVPISNHLYFYWYRQILGQKVEFLVSFYNNEISEKSEIFDDQFSVERPDGSNFTLKIRSTKLEDSAMYFCASTRQGSDEKLFFGSGTQLSVL.

In its sample, this clone was seen many times. The read stops 3 residues short of the end of the CDR3; the missing end is completed from the germline J gene. The chain combines TRBV7-2 with TRBJ2-1, with 9 bases fitting TRBD2. This CDR3 spans 15 amino acids. CDR1 is SGHTA and CDR2 is FQGNSA in the germline V gene. V gave up 3 bases and J gave up 6 bases; unmatched junction bases: 6. The part of the CDR3 DNA that was read is TGTGCCAGCAGCTTCGCTAGCGGGACCGCCAATGAG. It translates to CASSFASGTANE. The entire CDR3 protein reads CASSFASGTANEQFF.

This clone was detected ten times or more. The missing CDR3 end, 3 residues past where the read stops, is filled in from the germline J gene. This rearrangement joins TRBV6-2 or TRBV6-3 to TRBJ2-5; either TRBD1 or TRBD2 may supply D (5 bases each). Germline values: CDR1 MNHEY, CDR2 SVGEGT. V lost 2 bases and J lost 5, with 9 bases in between. This CDR3 spans 13 amino acids. The chain's CDR3 is CASSYGREETQYF. CDR3 DNA (partial): TGTGCCAGCAGTTACGGCAGGGAGGAGACC.

This clone appeared many times. CDR3: CASSFRVSSYNEQFF. CDR3 bases read: TGCGCCAGCAGCTTTCGGGTCAGCTCCTACAATGAG. The gene calls are TRBV5-1 and TRBJ2-1; D gene ambiguous. The observed sequence ends 3 residues before the CDR3 terminus, with the missing tail filled in from the germline J gene. CDR3 length: 15 amino acids. The germline CDR1 and CDR2 sequences are SGHRS and YFSETQ. V dropped 2 bases and J dropped 0 bases, with 9 bases sitting between them.

This clone appeared many times. The read falls 3 residues short of the CDR3 end, and the missing part is taken from the germline J gene. The chain recombines TRBV6-2 or TRBV6-3 with TRBJ1-4; no clear D gene. The CDR3 runs to 15 residues. Trimming shortened V by 7 bases and J by 7 bases, and 19 bases separated the two germline ends. Germline-derived CDR1 and CDR2 are MNHEY and SVGEGT. The CDR3 protein is CASIIRAGRIEKLFF. CDR3 bases read: TGTGCCAGCATCATTAGGGCGGGGAGGATTGAAAAA.